This entry is about one TCR beta chain. The target antigen is unknown. The data belong to a study of chemoradiotherapy in HPV16-positive cancers. Study-wide points: During treatment, candidate HPV-specific clones and E7-related motifs expanded in tumor. HPV-specific T cells were functionally defined from only a couple of HPV16-positive patients.

This CDR3 has 15 amino acids. V lost 4 bases to trimming and J lost 4 bases; unmatched junction nucleotides: 6. Germline lookup yields CDR1 SGHNT and CDR2 YYREEE (reference sequence). Profiled with immunoSEQ multiplex PCR; TCRdb holds only in-frame clones, not every one. The repertoire consists of over 3,000 clones, with about 83% occurring once and the leading ten covering approximately 3%. The clonotype comes from a human donor with HPV-associated anogenital cancer. This material consisted of tumor tissue, taken from a patient who underwent chemoradiotherapy. The V and J genes are TRBV5-4 and TRBJ2-1; 9 bases align to TRBD2. DNA of the CDR3: TGTGCCAGCAGCCACAGCGGGGGGCCTTACAATGAGCAGTTCTTC. It yields the protein CASSHSGGPYNEQFF.